This TCR beta chain was retrieved from a study of blood T cell repertoires in COVID-19 (TCRdb year 2020). Concerning the study at large: Collaborator samples came from the United States, Italy and Spain and covered acute and convalescent phases of COVID-19. The material from the prospective study consisted of cDNA or gDNA derived from T cells, B-cell-depleted T cells, or PBMCs. Sample metadata almost always included a de-identified subject ID, COVID-19 status, age in years and sex. The samples were drawn from the first 160 participants of the ongoing ImmuneRACE study and from some 1,300 subjects provided by 6 global collaborators. The dataset comprised deeply sampled blood TCRbeta repertoires from subjects exposed to, actively infected with, or recovered from COVID-19. The repertoires were released in a freely available public database meant as a resource for research on the immune response to SARS-CoV-2. Where HLA class I and class II types were available, the types were taken from metadata supplied by the sample provider, not from assay-based typing.

The investigation overall reported the following: Clinical and demographic metadata were provided uncurated, with the amount varying by source and participant.

CDR1 and CDR2 are drawn from the germline V gene (reference sequence): MNHEY, SMNVEV. Clipping removes 6 bases from V and 7 bases from J, with 4 as the unmatched junction base count. The CDR3 runs 14 amino acids, cysteine and phenylalanine included. This entry keeps only the CDR3 DNA: 42 bases, framed from base 1. TCRbeta CDR3 regions were amplified from genomic DNA using the immunoSEQ Assay, a bias-controlled multiplex PCR. Per the original workflow: Within the assay, amplification of reference gene primers was used to estimate how many nucleated cells each sample contained. To quantify the absolute abundance of each unique TCRbeta CDR3 rearrangement, sequence reads were collapsed and filtered. For each sample, productive Simpson clonality was calculated by taking the square root of Simpson's diversity index across productive rearrangements. Entries here come from immuneACCESS through TCRdb and include only in-frame sequences with V and J called. Some clones fail to appear in such tables; in the studies checked, an unresolved V gene covers under half of the shortfall, and the cause of the remainder is unknown. Clonal size and the V and J genes are those of that table, whereas D and trimming came from the DNA. In all, the sample holds some 64,000 clones, and roughly four fifths of those were seen once. The ten largest account for over 15% of the sample.

As to this clone: Its antigen is still unknown. No much larger clonotype is one base removed from it; base qualities were not supplied.

The collaborating institutions used their own protocols to collect whole blood in K2EDTA tubes. For TCRbeta analysis, collaborator samples were shipped as frozen whole blood, as isolated PBMCs, or as DNA extracted from either sample type. The sequence was obtained from a man aged 55 to 70 with acute or convalescent COVID-19. The sequence links TRBV27 to TRBJ1-6; 9 bases in the junction line up with TRBD1. Material for sequencing was peripheral blood. CDR3 loop: CASRKGQGNSPLHF. Read as DNA, the sequence is TGTGCCAGCAGGAAGGGACAGGGCAATTCACCCCTCCACTTT.